This entry lists 28 T cell receptor beta chains sequenced from one sample in a study of blood T cell repertoires in COVID-19. The method was immunoSEQ multiplex PCR; TCRdb's version includes in-frame clones alone and lacks a portion of them. The sample carries fewer than 75,000 clones, approximately 87% recorded once. The source material was peripheral blood. The receptors were gathered from a man aged 45 to 65 with active COVID-19.

This rearrangement joins TRBV5-1 to TRBJ2-7; possibly TRBD2 for D (6 bases). Germline values: CDR1 SGHRS, CDR2 YFSETQ. V lost 1 base and J 2 bases, leaving 10 bases between the germline ends. The length of the CDR3 is 14 residues. The CDR3 DNA is TGCGCCAGCAGCTTGACGCGGGAACCCTACGAGCAGTACTTC. As protein: CASSLTREPYEQYF.

The chain recombines TRBV5-1 with TRBJ2-5; maybe TRBD1 (5 bases). Trimming pared 4 bases from V and 2 bases from J, leaving 9 bases between. The length of the CDR3 is 13 residues. Germline-derived CDR1 and CDR2 are SGHRS and YFSETQ. The chain's CDR3 is CASSQGPQETQYF. DNA for the CDR3: TGCGCCAGCAGCCAGGGTCCACAAGAGACCCAGTACTTC.

The chain combines TRBV5-4 with TRBJ2-5; D not resolved. V lost 5 bases and J lost 5, with 13 bases in between. Germline lookup yields CDR1 SGHNT and CDR2 YYREEE (reference sequence). CDR3 length: 13 residues. The CDR3 DNA follows: TGTGCCAGCAGTGGGCCTAATGGGGAGACCCAGTACTTC. As protein: CASSGPNGETQYF.

The chain's CDR3 is CASSLNAGETYEQYF. The CDR3 DNA reads TGTGCCAGCAGCTTAAATGCGGGAGAGACCTACGAGCAGTACTTC. The chain is built from TRBV7-3 and TRBJ2-7, with TRBD2 matching over 7 bases. This CDR3 contains 15 residues. The germline V gene has CDR1 SGHTA and CDR2 FQGTGA. V lost 1 base, J lost 2 bases, and 5 bases stayed unmatched. The full variable domain, with the rest looked up from reference TRBV7-3 and TRBJ2-7, is GAGVSQTPSNKVTEKGKYVELRCDPISGHTALYWYRQSLGQGPEFLIYFQGTGAADDSGLPNDRFFAVRPEGSVSTLKIQRTERGDSAVYLCASSLNAGETYEQYFGPGTRLTVT.

The rearrangement links TRBV18 to TRBJ1-1; D possibly corresponds to TRBD1 (5 bases). The V and J ends lost 3 bases and 3 bases respectively, with 11 bases between them. CDR1 is KGHSH and CDR2 is LQKENI in the germline V gene. The CDR3 spans 14 residues. The chain's CDR3 is CASSPGGRDTEAFF. The CDR3 nucleotides read TGTGCCAGCTCACCCGGGGGGAGGGACACTGAAGCTTTCTTT.

The chain combines TRBV7-3 with TRBJ2-5; D might be TRBD1 (6 bases). Germline assignment: CDR1 SGHTA and CDR2 FQGTGA. The CDR3 runs to 14 residues. The V end was cut by 5 bases, the J end by 6 bases, with 16 bases between. In nucleotides, the CDR3 is TGTGCCAGCAGCCGCTACCAGGACAGTCAGACCCAGTACTTC. Translation: CASSRYQDSQTQYF.

This chain joins TRBV5-1 and TRBJ2-3; tentatively, D is TRBD2 (5 bases). This CDR3 has 14 residues. The ends were cut back, 2 bases at V and 2 bases at J, with 9 bases in the middle. The V gene's germline CDR1 is SGHRS and CDR2 YFSETQ. CDR3 amino acids: CASSLAADTDTQYF. The CDR3 DNA follows: TGCGCCAGCAGCTTAGCGGCGGACACAGATACGCAGTATTTT. Based on the CDR3 plus reference TRBV5-1 and TRBJ2-3, the full variable domain is KAGVTQTPRYLIKTRGQQVTLSCSPISGHRSVSWYQQTPGQGLQFLFEYFSETQRNKGNFPGRFSGRQFSNSRSEMNVSTLELGDSALYLCASSLAADTDTQYFGPGTRLTVL.

V usage is TRBV29-1 and J usage is TRBJ2-7; D may be TRBD2 (7 bases). V dropped 5 bases and J dropped 2 bases, with 22 bases sitting between them. This CDR3 spans 16 amino acids. Germline assignment: CDR1 SQVTM and CDR2 ANQGSEA. CDR3 nucleotide sequence: TGCAGCGTTAAAGGGGGGGGAGGGCTTAGGACCTACGAGCAGTACTTC. Protein sequence: CSVKGGGGLRTYEQYF.

This clone was detected only once. The chain has TRBV30 and TRBJ2-3; 10 bases agree with TRBD2. Germline V gives CDR1 GTSNPN, CDR2 SVGIG (reference sequence). The V and J ends lost 1 base and 5 bases, in that order; junction bases with no gene match: 6. This CDR3 is built from 15 residues. CDR3 nucleotides: TGTGCCTGGAGTGGTCTAGCGGGAGCTATAGATACGCAGTATTTT. Encoded protein: CAWSGLAGAIDTQYF. The full variable domain, its missing parts supplied by reference TRBV30 and TRBJ2-3, is SQTIHQWPATLVQPVGSPLSLECTVEGTSNPNLYWYRQAAGRGLQLLFYSVGIGQISSEVPQNLSASRPQDRQFILSSKKLLLSDSGFYLCAWSGLAGAIDTQYFGPGTRLTVL.

J is TRBJ2-3 and V is TRBV29-1; TRBD2 aligns across 13 bases. The CDR3 is made up of 15 amino acids. Germline lookup yields CDR1 SQVTM and CDR2 ANQGSEA. Trimming removed 7 bases from V and 1 base from J; junction bases left unmatched: 5. Here the CDR3 reads CSARTSGGGTDTQYF. The DNA for the CDR3 is TGCAGCGCGCGAACTAGCGGGGGGGGCACAGATACGCAGTATTTT.

The rearrangement links TRBV4-3 to TRBJ2-3; 8 nucleotides agree with TRBD2. This CDR3 spans 18 amino acids. Germline V gives CDR1 LGHNA, CDR2 YSLEER. V was clipped by 0 bases and J by 2 bases; unmatched bases: 10. The CDR3 nucleotides read TGCGCCAGCAGCCAAGAGATCTCCGGGACTAGTCCCACAGATACGCAGTATTTT. Translating gives CASSQEISGTSPTDTQYF.

The chain combines TRBV30 with TRBJ2-1, with D maybe TRBD1 (6 bases). V shed 2 bases and J shed 5 bases, with 13 bases lying between them. The CDR3 runs 14 residues. The germline V gene encodes CDR1 GTSNPN and CDR2 SVGIG (reference sequence). The CDR3 DNA sequence: TGTGCCTGGAGTTCTTTTTGGGACAACAATGAGCAGTTCTTC. It is translated as CAWSSFWDNNEQFF.

The gene calls are TRBV2 and TRBJ1-5, with D unclear. V dropped 4 bases and J dropped 2 bases, with 9 bases sitting between them. Germline CDR1 SNHLY, CDR2 FYNNEI. The CDR3 loop spans 14 amino acids. Written as DNA, the CDR3 is TGTGCCAGCAGTGCCGAAGGAGGCAATCAGCCCCAGCATTTT. Translated, it gives CASSAEGGNQPQHF. Variable domain in full (rest from reference TRBV2 and TRBJ1-5): EPEVTQTPSHQVTQMGQEVILRCVPISNHLYFYWYRQILGQKVEFLVSFYNNEISEKSEIFDDQFSVERPDGSNFTLKIRSTKLEDSAMYFCASSAEGGNQPQHFGDGTRLSIL.

This chain joins TRBV7-3 and TRBJ2-3; D gene unclear. CDR1 SGHTA and CDR2 FQGTGA come from the germline V gene. V dropped 5 bases and J dropped 0 bases, with 12 bases sitting between them. The CDR3 loop spans 15 amino acids. The CDR3 sequence: CASSATVGSTDTQYF. The CDR3 coding sequence is TGTGCCAGCAGCGCAACAGTCGGTAGCACAGATACGCAGTATTTT. The whole variable domain, filled in from reference TRBV7-3 and TRBJ2-3, reads GAGVSQTPSNKVTEKGKYVELRCDPISGHTALYWYRQSLGQGPEFLIYFQGTGAADDSGLPNDRFFAVRPEGSVSTLKIQRTERGDSAVYLCASSATVGSTDTQYFGPGTRLTVL.

V gene TRBV27 combines with J gene TRBJ2-7, with D tentatively TRBD2 (6 bases). CDR1 is MNHEY and CDR2 is SMNVEV in the germline V gene (reference sequence). The CDR3 is made up of 15 amino acids. V was clipped by 3 bases and J by 2 bases, with 14 bases between them. CDR3 sequence reads: CASSFWGVGPYEQYF. CDR3 DNA sequence: TGTGCCAGCAGTTTTTGGGGGGTTGGGCCCTACGAGCAGTACTTC.

The chain links TRBV4-1 to TRBJ1-2; D uncertain. CDR3 size: 11 residues. V was pared by 0 bases and J by 9 bases, with 5 bases between. The germline V gene encodes CDR1 MGHRA and CDR2 YSYEKL. The CDR3 region is CASSQEYRYTF. CDR3 DNA: TGCGCCAGCAGCCAAGAATATCGCTACACCTTC.

The V call is TRBV4-2, the J call TRBJ1-6; tentatively, D is TRBD1 (5 bases). This CDR3 spans 15 amino acids. CDR1 and CDR2 (germline): LGHNA, YNFKEQ. Trimming removed 4 bases at V and 7 bases at J, with 14 bases between. The CDR3 DNA sequence: TGTGCCAGCAGCCTCAGCACAGGTCTGAATTCACCCCTCCACTTT. It yields the protein CASSLSTGLNSPLHF.

The V and J genes are TRBV2 and TRBJ2-6; D is possibly TRBD1 (6 bases). Germline V gene lookup returns CDR1 SNHLY and CDR2 FYNNEI. Trimming stripped 9 bases from V and 0 bases from J, with 15 bases between. The CDR3 runs to 16 residues. DNA of the CDR3: TGTGCCAGGGGAAAAACAGGGAGCTCTGGGGCCAACGTCCTGACTTTC. Translating it yields CARGKTGSSGANVLTF.

The chain recombines TRBV5-1 with TRBJ2-7, with a weak D call TRBD1 (6 bases). V lost 6 bases and J 3 bases, leaving 10 bases between the germline ends. This CDR3 comprises 12 residues. Germline CDR1 is SGHRS and CDR2 is YFSETQ. Written as DNA, the CDR3 is TGCGCCAGCACCGAACAGGGCTACGAGCAGTACTTC. Amino acids: CASTEQGYEQYF.

This chain links TRBV18 with TRBJ1-2; 10 bases are shared with TRBD1. The CDR3 runs to 16 residues. Trimming cost V 2 bases and J 2 bases; bases outside gene matches: 5. The germline V gene encodes CDR1 KGHSH and CDR2 LQKENI. The CDR3 spells CASSPVAGQGNYGYTF. The CDR3 bases are TGTGCCAGCTCACCAGTAGCGGGACAGGGGAACTATGGCTACACCTTC.

J is TRBJ1-2 and V is TRBV11-2; 7 bases fit TRBD1. CDR3 size: 16 residues. Germline V gene lookup returns CDR1 SGHAT and CDR2 FQNNGV. With 0 bases clipped from V and 0 bases from J, the junction kept 4 bases outside the gene matches. CDR3 nucleotides: TGTGCCAGCAGCTTAGAGGGACAGCTTTCTAACTATGGCTACACCTTC. Its protein is CASSLEGQLSNYGYTF.

The V and J genes are TRBV2 and TRBJ2-3, with 11 bases lining up with TRBD2. The CDR3 runs 15 residues. Germline V gene data show CDR1 as SNHLY and CDR2 as FYNNEI. Unmatched junction bases numbered 2, after V lost 6 bases and J lost 0 bases. CDR3 sequence reads: CASRGTSGSTDTQYF. In DNA form, the CDR3 reads TGTGCCAGCAGGGGGACTAGCGGAAGCACAGATACGCAGTATTTT. The whole variable domain, remainder taken from reference TRBV2 and TRBJ2-3, is EPEVTQTPSHQVTQMGQEVILRCVPISNHLYFYWYRQILGQKVEFLVSFYNNEISEKSEIFDDQFSVERPDGSNFTLKIRSTKLEDSAMYFCASRGTSGSTDTQYFGPGTRLTVL.

This clone appeared once. The CDR3 loop reads CSASRQGDNQPQHF. The CDR3 DNA reads TGCAGTGCTAGTCGGCAGGGGGACAATCAGCCCCAGCATTTT. The chain has TRBV20-1 and TRBJ1-5; TRBD1 matches 7 bases. The CDR3 totals 14 residues. The ends lost 3 bases at V and 3 bases at J; junction bases unmatched: 5. The germline CDR1 and CDR2 sequences are DFQATT and SNEGSKA (reference sequence).

The V call is TRBV7-3, the J call TRBJ2-3, with TRBD1 matching 8 bases. The CDR3 runs 15 residues. V was clipped by 5 bases and J by 2 bases; unmatched bases: 6. Germline lookup yields CDR1 SGHTA and CDR2 FQGTGA. In nucleotides, the CDR3 is TGTGCCAGCAGCCCAAGACAGGGGATCACAGATACGCAGTATTTT. It codes for CASSPRQGITDTQYF.

V and J are TRBV5-1 and TRBJ2-2; TRBD2 matches 9 bases. The J segment lost 6 bases and the V segment lost 4 bases, leaving 13 bases of the junction unmatched. The CDR3 is made up of 17 amino acids. Per the germline V gene, CDR1 is SGHRS and CDR2 is YFSETQ. CDR3 in DNA: TGCGCCAGCAGCCCCCTCTCTAGCGGGATTAACCCCGGGGAGCTGTTTTTT. Amino acid sequence: CASSPLSSGINPGELFF.

Only one count was recorded for this clone. J is TRBJ1-1 and V is TRBV5-1, with 8 bases that match TRBD1. Germline CDR1 is SGHRS and CDR2 is YFSETQ. The CDR3 is 14 amino acids. V lost 7 bases and J lost 3; bases outside the gene matches: 8. The CDR3 bases are TGCGCCAGCGGAGCAGGGGGCGCGTACACTGAAGCTTTCTTT. Translation: CASGAGGAYTEAFF.

The chain joins TRBV6-5 to TRBJ1-6, with D tentatively TRBD1 (6 bases). V shed 0 bases and J shed 9 bases, with 9 bases lying between them. Germline V CDR1 and CDR2: MNHEY, SVGAGI. This CDR3 has 14 residues. The CDR3 DNA reads TGTGCCAGCAGTTACTCAGGGGGGGCTTCACCCCTCCACTTT. It encodes CASSYSGGASPLHF.

This sequence joins TRBV18 and TRBJ2-7; D is undetermined. Germline V gene lookup returns CDR1 KGHSH and CDR2 LQKENI. The CDR3 runs to 13 residues. Trimming took off 2 bases at V and 6 bases at J, with 11 bases between the two ends. In DNA form, the CDR3 reads TGTGCCAGCTCACCAGGCCTTGGTTCCGAGCAGTACTTC. Its protein is CASSPGLGSEQYF.